These 23 T cell receptor beta chains were sequenced from one sample in a study of shared clonotypes between healthy human individuals. This table comes from immunoSEQ multiplex PCR, and its TCRdb copy is limited to in-frame clones, with some not included. The sample lists a few million clones; approximately 93% were seen once. The sample comprised naive CD4+ T cells from PBMCs. As to subset: CD45RA+ positively selected. The receptor set was obtained from a man between 18 and 29 years old in good health. Some clones in this sample may be carry-over from other donors' samples.

This clone showed up just once. This same CDR3 is encoded by further DNA sequences in the sample. This rearrangement joins TRBV28 to TRBJ1-5, with 9 bases fitting TRBD1. Per germline, CDR1 MDHEN and CDR2 SYDVKM. J lost 1 base, V lost 6 bases, and 7 bases had no gene match. The CDR3 totals 16 residues. The DNA of the CDR3 is TGTGCCAGCAGCTTTCGGGACAGGGCGAGCAATCAGCCCCAGCATTTT. It yields the protein CASSFRDRASNQPQHF.

Concerning this clone: One end of the junction fails to match germline, which may point to a read error. The V and J genes are TRBV7-9 and TRBJ2-7; maybe TRBD1 (6 bases). Germline CDR1 and CDR2: SEHNR and FQNEAQ (reference sequence). This CDR3 has 14 amino acids. The CDR3 coding sequence is TGTGCCAGCAGCTCGCAGGGGATGTCCTACGGGCAGTACTTC. Amino acids: CASSSQGMSYGQYF. The full variable domain, completed using reference TRBV7-9 and TRBJ2-7, is DTGVSQNPRHKITKRGQNVTFRCDPISEHNRLYWYRQTLGQGPEFLTYFQNEAQLEKSRLLSDRFSAERPKGSFSTLEIQRTEQGDSAMYLCASSSQGMSYGQYFGPGTRLTVT.

Note on this clone: The same CDR3 is also encoded by other DNA sequences in this sample. The chain is built from TRBV5-1 and TRBJ2-5; no firm D call. The CDR3 runs 12 residues. V lost 3 bases to trimming and J lost 2 bases, with 5 bases between them. The V gene's germline CDR1 is SGHRS and CDR2 YFSETQ. DNA of the CDR3: TGCGCCAGCAGCTCACAGCAAGAGACCCAGTACTTC. This translates into CASSSQQETQYF.

This chain uses TRBV5-1 with TRBJ1-6, with TRBD1 matching 8 bases. J gave up 7 bases and V 4 bases, and 4 bases lay outside the gene matches. Germline V gene sequence: CDR1 SGHRS, CDR2 YFSETQ. The CDR3 is 14 residues long. CDR3: CASSNRDRNSPLHF. CDR3 DNA: TGCGCCAGCAGCAACCGGGACAGGAATTCACCCCTCCACTTT. The full variable domain, its missing parts supplied by reference TRBV5-1 and TRBJ1-6, is KAGVTQTPRYLIKTRGQQVTLSCSPISGHRSVSWYQQTPGQGLQFLFEYFSETQRNKGNFPGRFSGRQFSNSRSEMNVSTLELGDSALYLCASSNRDRNSPLHFGNGTRLTVT.

The chain combines TRBV27 with TRBJ1-1, with 7 bases fitting TRBD1. This CDR3 is built from 14 residues. Germline-derived CDR1 and CDR2 are MNHEY and SMNVEV (reference sequence). Germline trimming cut 2 bases from V and 5 bases from J; bases unmatched to any gene: 5. CDR3 in amino acids: CASSLGQGGTEAFF. CDR3 in DNA: TGTGCCAGCAGTTTAGGGCAGGGGGGTACTGAAGCTTTCTTT.

This clone was seen a handful of times. The chain employs TRBV9 and TRBJ2-2, with 10 bases matching TRBD2. There are 16 residues in the CDR3. Germline V gives CDR1 SGDLS, CDR2 YYNGEE. With 3 bases clipped from V and 7 bases from J, the junction kept 9 bases outside the gene matches. The CDR3 spells CASSGSSGLAVGELFF. CDR3 bases: TGTGCCAGCAGCGGGAGTTCCGGACTAGCGGTCGGGGAGCTGTTTTTT.

V and J are TRBV2 and TRBJ2-5, with D possibly being TRBD1 (6 bases). The germline V and J ends were trimmed by 6 bases and 1 base, with 9 bases remaining between them. Germline assignment: CDR1 SNHLY and CDR2 FYNNEI. The CDR3 loop spans 13 amino acids. The CDR3 protein is CASSGQLQETQYF. In nucleotides, the CDR3 is TGTGCCAGCAGCGGACAGCTCCAAGAGACCCAGTACTTC.

The chain has TRBV4-1 and TRBJ1-5; D is unresolved. CDR3 length equals 14 residues. Germline CDR1 MGHRA, CDR2 YSYEKL. V was clipped by 0 bases and J by 3 bases, with 6 bases between them. In nucleotides, the CDR3 is TGCGCCAGCAGCCAAGATCCCCCCAATCAGCCCCAGCATTTT. Protein: CASSQDPPNQPQHF.

A word on this clone: Other DNA variants within this sample encode the same CDR3. This chain joins TRBV18 and TRBJ2-7, with TRBD2 identical over 11 bases. Losses at the gene ends were 2 bases for V and 2 bases for J; bases not matched to a gene: 2. CDR1 is KGHSH, CDR2 LQKENI, per germline. The CDR3 spans 15 residues. DNA of the CDR3: TGTGCCAGCTCACCAGGGACTAGCGGAACCTACGAGCAGTACTTC. It specifies CASSPGTSGTYEQYF. The full variable domain, in which reference TRBV18 and TRBJ2-7 provide the parts outside the CDR3, is NAGVMQNPRHLVRRRGQEARLRCSPMKGHSHVYWYRQLPEEGLKFMVYLQKENIIDESGMPKERFSAEFPKEGPSILRIQQVVRGDSAAYFCASSPGTSGTYEQYFGPGTRLTVT.

CDR3 amino acids: CAIQGDYSSGNTIYF. As DNA, the CDR3 is TGTGCCATCCAGGGGGATTATTCCTCTGGAAACACCATATATTTT. This chain connects TRBV28 to TRBJ1-3; the match to TRBD1 covers 7 bases. Germline assignment: CDR1 MDHEN and CDR2 SYDVKM. The CDR3 has 15 amino acids. J was trimmed by 0 bases and V by 10 bases; bases with no gene match: 9.

This clone was picked up a small number of times. The rearrangement joins TRBV30 to TRBJ1-5, with D maybe TRBD1 (5 bases). Trimming shortened V by 1 base and J by 2 bases, and 15 bases separated the two germline ends. Germline CDR1 and CDR2: GTSNPN and SVGIG (reference sequence). CDR3 size: 16 residues. CDR3 DNA: TGTGCCTGGAGTGCAGGGACCCTCCTGCGCAATCAGCCCCAGCATTTT. Translating it yields CAWSAGTLLRNQPQHF.

V is TRBV6-1 and J is TRBJ1-5; D perhaps matches TRBD1 (5 bases). Trimming cost V 5 bases and J 11 bases, with 16 bases left between them. Germline CDR1 is MNHNS and CDR2 is SASEGT. The CDR3 contains 13 residues. CDR3 nucleotide sequence: TGTGCCAGCAGTCCCAGGGCCCTCAGGGCCCAGCATTTT. Translated: CASSPRALRAQHF.

The chain has TRBV29-1 and TRBJ1-1, with unresolved D. CDR3 size: 11 residues. Trimming left V 5 bases short and J 10 bases short, with 14 bases between. Germline V gene data show CDR1 as SQVTM and CDR2 as ANQGSEA. CDR3 in DNA: TGCAGCGTTAAAACGGTAATCGGAGCTTTCTTT. Translation gives CSVKTVIGAFF.

The rearrangement joins TRBV5-1 to TRBJ2-2, with 10 bases matching TRBD2. CDR3 length equals 15 residues. The J segment lost 6 bases and the V segment lost 2 bases, leaving 4 bases of the junction unmatched. Germline assignment: CDR1 SGHRS and CDR2 YFSETQ. CDR3 nucleotide sequence: TGCGCCAGCAGCTTTCTAGCGGGAGCGGCCGGGGAGCTGTTTTTT. Amino acids: CASSFLAGAAGELFF.

The J gene is TRBJ2-5, the V gene TRBV29-1; D is possibly TRBD1 or TRBD2 (6 bases each). CDR1 is SQVTM, CDR2 ANQGSEA, per germline. V was cut by 8 bases and J by 4 bases, with 14 bases left in between. The CDR3 sequence is 12 residues long. CDR3 sequence: CSTEGGSETQYF. DNA of the CDR3: TGCAGCACCGAGGGGGGTTCAGAGACCCAGTACTTC.

V usage is TRBV27 and J usage is TRBJ1-5; D unclear. V gave up 5 bases and J gave up 3 bases, with 11 bases separating them. The CDR3 is 14 residues long. Germline loops: CDR1 MNHEY, CDR2 SMNVEV (reference sequence). CDR3 nucleotide sequence: TGTGCCAGCAGTCCGCGCCAGCCCAATCAGCCCCAGCATTTT. Translating it yields CASSPRQPNQPQHF.

This rearrangement joins TRBV5-1 to TRBJ2-2, with TRBD1 as a possible D gene (5 bases). Trimming removed 4 bases at V and 0 bases at J, with 10 bases between. The length of the CDR3 is 15 residues. Germline assignment: CDR1 SGHRS and CDR2 YFSETQ. CDR3 residues: CASSRTLSNTGELFF. The CDR3 region has the DNA TGCGCCAGCAGCCGGACACTATCGAACACCGGGGAGCTGTTTTTT.

This chain uses TRBV19 with TRBJ2-3; possible D gene TRBD1, 7 bases. The CDR3 consists of 17 residues. The ends were cut back, 6 bases at V and 9 bases at J, with 28 bases in the middle. Germline V gives CDR1 LNHDA, CDR2 SQIVND (reference sequence). The CDR3 sequence is CASSYLGDSGGLRTQYF. CDR3 sequence (DNA): TGTGCCAGTAGCTACTTGGGGGACTCAGGGGGTCTGAGGACGCAGTATTTT.

This clone appeared once. CDR3 coding DNA: TGTGCCAGCAGACGACAGGGGGGCTTATTGAACGAGCAGTACTTC. Its translation is CASRRQGGLLNEQYF. This chain uses TRBV27 with TRBJ2-7; 9 nucleotides match TRBD1. CDR1 MNHEY and CDR2 SMNVEV come from the germline V gene (reference sequence). J was trimmed by 5 bases and V by 6 bases; bases with no gene match: 11. The CDR3 loop spans 15 amino acids.

This clone appeared a single time. The V and J genes are TRBV19 and TRBJ2-1; D is tentatively TRBD1 or TRBD2 (5 bases each). V lost 3 bases and J 8 bases, leaving 20 bases between the germline ends. The length of the CDR3 is 16 residues. The germline V gene encodes CDR1 LNHDA and CDR2 SQIVND (reference sequence). The CDR3, as DNA: TGTGCCAGTAGTATCTCCGGGACCACCGGTATGGATGAGCAGTTCTTC. It codes for CASSISGTTGMDEQFF.

V and J are TRBV28 and TRBJ1-5; possibly TRBD1 for D (5 bases). Germline V lookup: CDR1 MDHEN, CDR2 SYDVKM. The V gene lost 2 bases and the J gene lost 4 bases, with 12 bases spanning the gap. This CDR3 spans 15 amino acids. The CDR3 region has the DNA TGTGCCAGCAGTTTAATCACAGGTGGGAATCAGCCCCAGCATTTT. The encoded protein is CASSLITGGNQPQHF.

The chain carries TRBV11-2 and TRBJ2-3; no clear D gene. The germline V gene has CDR1 SGHAT and CDR2 FQNNGV. Trimming shortened V by 2 bases and J by 8 bases, and 8 bases separated the two germline ends. The CDR3 is 12 residues long. The CDR3 reads CASSLTPVTQYF. The DNA of the CDR3 is TGTGCCAGCAGCTTAACTCCGGTTACGCAGTATTTT.

This clone was seen once. The V and J genes are TRBV15 and TRBJ2-7; TRBD1 aligns across 9 bases. There are 14 residues in the CDR3. Trimming cost V 6 bases and J 6 bases; bases outside gene matches: 9. Germline V lookup: CDR1 LNHNV, CDR2 YYDKDF (reference sequence). The CDR3 DNA reads TGTGCCACCAGTGTGGGACAGGGACTTGGCGAGCAGTACTTC. This codes for CATSVGQGLGEQYF.